One sample yielded the 15 T cell receptor beta chains listed below, sequenced in a study of OX40 agonist ivuxolimab in advanced cancers. Only in-frame clones appear in the TCRdb table, and some are missing; sequencing was by immunoSEQ multiplex PCR. This repertoire shows roughly 72,000 clones, about 93% found once; its top ten account for around 14%. The sequenced sample was CD4+ or CD8+ T cells sorted from blood, obtained in a trial of the OX40 agonist ivuxolimab. The receptors stem from an adult with an advanced solid tumor such as melanoma, head and neck, liver or kidney cancer.

The J gene is TRBJ2-3, the V gene TRBV7-3, with a tentative D call TRBD1 (5 bases). This CDR3 has 18 amino acids. The V end lost 2 bases, the J end lost 3 bases, and 21 bases lay between the germline ends. Germline V gene data show CDR1 as SGHTA and CDR2 as FQGTGA. DNA for the CDR3: TGTGCCAGCAGCTTACGGAGTAGAGCGCACCCAGGGACAGATACGCAGTATTTT. Translating it yields CASSLRSRAHPGTDTQYF.

J is TRBJ1-3 and V is TRBV19; D might be TRBD1 (5 bases). The germline V gene encodes CDR1 LNHDA and CDR2 SQIVND (reference sequence). The CDR3 is 17 residues long. Trimming pared 0 bases from V and 0 bases from J, leaving 12 bases between. This CDR3 is CASSIEGRPPSGNTIYF. In DNA form, the CDR3 reads TGTGCCAGTAGTATAGAGGGACGGCCGCCCTCTGGAAACACCATATATTTT.

The J gene is TRBJ2-7, the V gene TRBV27; unclear D gene. Per the germline V gene, CDR1 is MNHEY and CDR2 is SMNVEV (reference sequence). The CDR3 totals 15 residues. V was clipped by 1 base and J by 5 bases, with 15 bases between them. For the CDR3, the DNA is TGTGCCAGCAGTTTATTGGCACTAATGCCGGACGAGCAGTACTTC. Encoded protein: CASSLLALMPDEQYF.

The chain links TRBV27 to TRBJ2-1; 7 nucleotides line up with TRBD2. The CDR3 has 14 residues. J lost 4 bases, V lost 0 bases, and 0 bases had no gene match. Germline assignment: CDR1 MNHEY and CDR2 SMNVEV (reference sequence). Here the CDR3 reads CASSLSLAYNEQFF. The CDR3 DNA sequence: TGTGCCAGCAGTTTATCACTAGCGTACAATGAGCAGTTCTTC.

This chain connects TRBV29-1 to TRBJ2-7, with no clear D. Germline V lookup: CDR1 SQVTM, CDR2 ANQGSEA. This CDR3 is 14 amino acids long. With 2 bases removed from V and 2 bases from J, the gap between germline ends came to 13 bases. Here the CDR3 reads CSVESTEETYEQYF. The CDR3 region has the DNA TGCAGCGTTGAATCTACAGAAGAGACCTACGAGCAGTACTTC.

The chain is built from TRBV27 and TRBJ1-4; 11 bases align to TRBD1. Per the germline V gene, CDR1 is MNHEY and CDR2 is SMNVEV (reference sequence). The CDR3 runs to 19 residues. V shed 6 bases, J shed 5 bases, and the junction held 17 bases outside the gene matches. The CDR3 DNA sequence: TGTGCCAGCAGAAGTTTGGGGACCGGGACAGGGGGGGAAAATGAAAAACTGTTTTTT. It translates to CASRSLGTGTGGENEKLFF.

The chain is built from TRBV27 and TRBJ2-4, with 7 positions matching TRBD1. V dropped 3 bases and J dropped 8; count of bases not matched to a gene: 7. Looked up from germline, CDR1 is MNHEY and CDR2 is SMNVEV (reference sequence). This CDR3 contains 14 residues. The CDR3 reads CASSFNRGQDIQYF. CDR3 nucleotides: TGTGCCAGCAGTTTCAACAGGGGCCAGGACATTCAGTACTTC.

The chain is built from TRBV28 and TRBJ1-2; the D is unclear. The germline CDR1 and CDR2 sequences are MDHEN and SYDVKM. The CDR3 contains 14 residues. V was clipped by 6 bases and J by 4 bases, with 15 bases between them. The CDR3 sequence: CASSPRPEGYGYTF. In DNA form, the CDR3 reads TGTGCCAGCAGCCCCAGGCCGGAGGGCTATGGCTACACCTTC.

The V and J genes are TRBV27 and TRBJ2-1; 11 nucleotides match TRBD2. In germline, CDR1 is MNHEY, CDR2 SMNVEV (reference sequence). The junction had 11 bases not matched to a gene; V was cut back by 6 bases and J by 7 bases. The CDR3 covers 16 residues. The CDR3 bases are TGTGCCAGCAGCGACCTACTAGCGGGAGTGGATAATGAGCAGTTCTTC. It codes for CASSDLLAGVDNEQFF.

The chain carries TRBV27 and TRBJ1-2; TRBD1 agrees at 9 bases. Trimming took 5 bases from V and 4 from J; bases not matched to a gene: 17. This CDR3 contains 18 residues. The germline gives CDR1 MNHEY, CDR2 SMNVEV (reference sequence). CDR3 sequence reads: CASSPPPDRGFDVYGYTF. CDR3 coding DNA: TGTGCCAGCAGTCCACCTCCGGACAGGGGTTTTGATGTCTATGGCTACACCTTC.

This clone was counted between two and nine times. The chain joins TRBV28 to TRBJ2-4; tentatively, D is TRBD1 (5 bases). V was shortened by 5 bases and J by 0 bases, with 17 bases between the two germline ends. The CDR3 has 17 residues. Germline CDR1 reads MDHEN; CDR2 reads SYDVKM. The CDR3 sequence: CASSPTTGNLAKNIQYF. In DNA form, the CDR3 reads TGTGCCAGCAGTCCTACAACAGGAAACCTAGCCAAAAACATTCAGTACTTC.

The chain joins TRBV7-9 to TRBJ2-6; TRBD2 might be the D (5 bases). In germline, CDR1 is SEHNR, CDR2 FQNEAQ (reference sequence). The CDR3 runs to 15 residues. The ends were cut back, 4 bases at V and 0 bases at J, with 7 bases in the middle. In nucleotides, the CDR3 is TGTGCCAGCAGCTACCGGGACTCTGGGGCCAACGTCCTGACTTTC. This translates into CASSYRDSGANVLTF.

The rearrangement links TRBV6-5 to TRBJ1-1, with no clear D. The CDR3 sequence is 12 residues long. Germline V gene sequence: CDR1 MNHEY, CDR2 SVGAGI. The V end was cut by 5 bases, the J end by 4 bases, with 8 bases between. The DNA for the CDR3 is TGTGCCAGCAGTCACGGGGTCACTGAAGCTTTCTTT. This translates into CASSHGVTEAFF.

The chain combines TRBV27 with TRBJ2-7; 12 bases are shared with TRBD1. V lost 10 bases to trimming and J lost 5 bases; unmatched junction nucleotides: 12. The CDR3 has 15 amino acids. CDR1 and CDR2 from the germline V gene are MNHEY and SMNVEV (reference sequence). Written as DNA, the CDR3 is TGTGCCACCATAACCGGGACAGGGGGCGTCGACGAGCAGTACTTC. Translation gives CATITGTGGVDEQYF.

This clone was detected once. The chain links TRBV27 to TRBJ2-4; TRBD1 is a possible D gene (6 bases). V dropped 0 bases and J dropped 9 bases, with 12 bases sitting between them. Germline lookup yields CDR1 MNHEY and CDR2 SMNVEV (reference sequence). The CDR3 contains 14 residues. Here the CDR3 reads CASSLSNRVVIQYF. The CDR3, as DNA: TGTGCCAGCAGTTTATCGAACAGGGTCGTCATTCAGTACTTC.